This T cell receptor (beta chain) was identified during a study of control samples from healthy donors and cancer patients. Sequenced by immunoSEQ multiplex PCR; TCRdb stores in-frame clones only, minus some. This table holds approximately 58,000 clones, roughly 90% found once. V shed 6 bases and J shed 7 bases, with 9 bases lying between them. CDR3 length: 12 residues. Germline loops: CDR1 SNHLY, CDR2 FYNNEI. The receptor was isolated from a man in his fifties or sixties with head and neck cancer. Sequenced material: PBMCs. The gene calls are TRBV2 and TRBJ2-2; D remains ambiguous. CDR3 loop: CASSSLGGELFF. The CDR3 nucleotides read TGTGCCAGCAGCTCTTTGGGCGGGGAGCTGTTTTTT.